Described below is a single TCR beta chain sequence and its context. The data originate from a study of T cell changes during pregnancy in multiple sclerosis. TCRdb's copy holds only in-frame clones and misses some; the assay was immunoSEQ multiplex PCR. The sample has 50,000 to 65,000 clones, 90% seen once; the top ten hold under 2.5%. Material: peripheral blood, obtained in the first trimester of pregnancy. This TCR was sampled from a female donor in good health, enrolled as a control in a pregnancy study.

CDR3 in amino acids: CASSTRDRVADTQYF. DNA for the CDR3: TGTGCCAGCAGCACCCGGGACAGGGTCGCAGATACGCAGTATTTT. The chain links TRBV27 to TRBJ2-3; TRBD1 aligns across 9 bases. The CDR3 is 15 residues long. V was pared by 6 bases and J by 4 bases, with 8 bases of the junction left unmatched. CDR1 is MNHEY and CDR2 is SMNVEV in the germline V gene (reference sequence).